This T cell receptor (beta chain) was retrieved from a study of cytomegalovirus exposure and HLA in healthy donors. Study-wide background: Most donors, less than 85% of 350 to 450 genotyped, fell in the Caucasian-associated ancestry cluster.

This clone was observed a few times. Its antigen is still unknown. PCR used 60 Vbeta primers and 13 Jbeta primers. Original methodology: Some 10 million of the 75 million to 95 million unique TCR beta chains counted in a later analysis were shared. This table comes from immunoSEQ multiplex PCR, and its TCRdb copy is limited to in-frame clones, with some not included. V, J and clone size are taken as reported in that table, and D and trimming were inferred from the DNA itself. Of around 220,000 clones in the sample, 65% to 75% were seen once. CDR1 and CDR2 from the germline V gene are MNHNY and SVGAGI (reference sequence). V lost 2 bases, J lost 4 bases, and 8 bases lay in between. The CDR3 is 13 residues long. Overall study findings and caveats: Serostatus for CMV was the only available immune exposure information.

The sequenced sample was PBMCs. The sequence was obtained from a woman between 25 and 40 years old in good health and CMV-seronegative. The chain carries TRBV6-6 and TRBJ1-1, with D perhaps matching TRBD1 (5 bases). The CDR3 DNA is TGTGCCAGCAGTTACACGACAGTCACTGAAGCTTTCTTT. Amino acids: CASSYTTVTEAFF.